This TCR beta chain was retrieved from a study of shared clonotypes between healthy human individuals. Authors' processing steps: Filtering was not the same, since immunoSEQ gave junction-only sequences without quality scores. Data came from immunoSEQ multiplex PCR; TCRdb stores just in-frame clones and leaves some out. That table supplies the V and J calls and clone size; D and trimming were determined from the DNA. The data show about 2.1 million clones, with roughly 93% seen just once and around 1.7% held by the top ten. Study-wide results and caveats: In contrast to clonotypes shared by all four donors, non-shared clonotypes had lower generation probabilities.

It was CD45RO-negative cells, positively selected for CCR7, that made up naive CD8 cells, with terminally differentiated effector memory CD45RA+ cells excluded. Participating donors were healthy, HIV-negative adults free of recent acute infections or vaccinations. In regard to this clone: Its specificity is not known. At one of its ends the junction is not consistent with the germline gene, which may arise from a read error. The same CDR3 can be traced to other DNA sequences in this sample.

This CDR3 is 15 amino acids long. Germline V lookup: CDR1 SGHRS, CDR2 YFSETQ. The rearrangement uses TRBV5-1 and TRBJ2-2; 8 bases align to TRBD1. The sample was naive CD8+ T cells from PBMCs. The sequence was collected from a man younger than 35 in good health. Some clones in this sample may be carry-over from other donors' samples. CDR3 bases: TGCGCCAGCAGTTTGGGGACAGGGAACACCGGGGAGCTGTTTTTT. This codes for CASSLGTGNTGELFF.